Sequencing of this TCR beta chain was carried out in a study of T cell responses to AZD1222 COVID-19 vaccine. Study-wide points: Recipients of AZD1222 seropositive at baseline numbered only 6 or 7.

Some clones are missing from TCRdb's copy, which holds only in-frame ones; the method was immunoSEQ multiplex PCR. Among about 85,000 clones listed, roughly 90% were seen once. The CDR3 length is 13 residues. Germline V gene lookup returns CDR1 SGHRS and CDR2 YFSETQ. V gave up 4 bases and J gave up 6 bases, with 11 bases separating them. Concerning this clone itself: Its specificity is unknown.

The source was peripheral blood, collected on day 0 of AZD1222 vaccination. The sequence came from an adult in good health. This rearrangement joins TRBV5-1 to TRBJ2-1; D perhaps matches TRBD2 (7 bases). The CDR3: CASSAGAFNEQFF. CDR3 nucleotides: TGCGCCAGCAGCGCGGGGGCTTTCAATGAGCAGTTCTTC.